This T cell receptor beta chain comes out of a study of blood T cell repertoires in COVID-19. The germline gives CDR1 SGHTA, CDR2 FQGNSA. V was cut by 2 bases and J by 2 bases, with 7 bases left in between. This CDR3 has 14 amino acids. Some clones are missing from TCRdb's copy, which holds only in-frame ones; the method was immunoSEQ multiplex PCR. This sample has 100,000 to 150,000 clones, with roughly 90% found just once. Input material: peripheral blood. This chain joins TRBV7-2 and TRBJ2-1; no reliable D call. This receptor was identified in a woman older than 75 with acute or convalescent COVID-19. CDR3 in amino acids: CASSLQRTYNEQFF. The CDR3 bases are TGTGCCAGCAGCTTACAGCGAACCTACAATGAGCAGTTCTTC.